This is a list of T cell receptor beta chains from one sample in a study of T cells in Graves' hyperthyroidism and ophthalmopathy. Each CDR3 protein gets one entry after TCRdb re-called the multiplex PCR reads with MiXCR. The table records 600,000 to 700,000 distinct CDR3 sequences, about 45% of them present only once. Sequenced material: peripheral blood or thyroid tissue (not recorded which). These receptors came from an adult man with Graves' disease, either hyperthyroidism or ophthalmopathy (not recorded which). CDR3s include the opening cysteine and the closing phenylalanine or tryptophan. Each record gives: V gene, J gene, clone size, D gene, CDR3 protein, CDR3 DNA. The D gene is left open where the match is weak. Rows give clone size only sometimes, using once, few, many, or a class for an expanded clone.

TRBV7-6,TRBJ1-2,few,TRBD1,CASSLTSPQGANGYTF,TGTGCCAGCAGCTTAACTAGCCCGCAGGGGGCCAATGGCTACACCTTC
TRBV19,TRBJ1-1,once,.,CASTTGGAHTEAFF,TGTGCCAGCACTACGGGGGGGGCGCATACTGAAGCTTTCTTT
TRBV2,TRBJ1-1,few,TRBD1,CASSDSPRTGTAFF,TGTGCCAGCAGTGACTCCCCTCGGACAGGAACAGCTTTCTTT
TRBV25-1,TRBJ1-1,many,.,CASTEGGTEAFF,TGTGCCAGCACCGAGGGCGGGACTGAAGCTTTCTTT
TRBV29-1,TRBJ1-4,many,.,CSVGRGDEKLFF,TGCAGCGTTGGCAGGGGCGATGAAAAACTGTTTTTT
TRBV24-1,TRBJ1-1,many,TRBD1,CATSDGGTANTEAFF,TGTGCCACCAGTGATGGCGGGACAGCGAACACTGAAGCTTTCTTT
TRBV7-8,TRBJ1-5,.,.,CASSHSRSPPYYSNQPQHF,TGTGCCAGCAGCCACTCCCGCAGTCCCCCCTATTATAGCAATCAGCCCCAGCATTTT
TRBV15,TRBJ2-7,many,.,CATSRGMGADEDEQYF,TGTGCCACCAGCAGGGGTATGGGGGCCGACGAGGACGAGCAGTACTTC
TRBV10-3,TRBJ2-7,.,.,CAISDRYYYEQYF,TGTGCCATCAGTGACAGATACTACTACGAGCAGTACTTC
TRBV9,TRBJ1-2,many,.,CASSRDGGYTF,TGTGCCAGCAGCCGGGACGGCGGCTACACCTTC
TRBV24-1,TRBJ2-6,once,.,CATSGLTGANVLTF,TGTGCCACCAGTGGACTGACAGGGGCCAACGTCCTGACTTTC
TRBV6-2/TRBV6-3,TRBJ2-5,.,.,CASSYKPGGETQYF,TGTGCCAGCAGTTACAAGCCCGGAGGGGAGACCCAGTACTTC
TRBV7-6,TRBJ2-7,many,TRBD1,CASSLDRTGQSYEQYF,TGTGCCAGCAGCTTAGATCGGACAGGCCAAAGCTACGAGCAGTACTTC
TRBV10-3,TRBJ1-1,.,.,CAISDRAKGNTEAFF,TGTGCCATCAGTGACAGGGCGAAAGGGAACACTGAAGCTTTCTTT
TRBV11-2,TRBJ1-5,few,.,CASSQAPEGMQPQHF,TGTGCCAGCAGCCAAGCTCCCGAGGGGATGCAGCCCCAGCATTTT
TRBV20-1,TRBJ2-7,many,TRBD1,CSAREDRSSYEQYF,TGCAGTGCTAGAGAGGACAGGTCTTCCTACGAGCAGTACTTC
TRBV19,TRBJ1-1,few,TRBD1,CASSARDRAKTEAFF,TGTGCCAGTAGTGCCCGGGACAGGGCGAAGACTGAAGCTTTCTTT
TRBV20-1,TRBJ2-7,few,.,CSAIPFLGGNSEEQYF,TGCAGTGCTATCCCGTTCCTGGGGGGAAATTCGGAAGAGCAGTACTTC
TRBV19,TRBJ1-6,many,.,CASSRTDNSPLHF,TGTGCCAGTAGCAGGACAGATAATTCACCCCTCCACTTT
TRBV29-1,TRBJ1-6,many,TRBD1,CSVGGGTGSYNSPLHF,TGCAGCGTTGGAGGGGGCACAGGTTCCTATAATTCACCCCTCCACTTT
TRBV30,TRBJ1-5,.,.,CAAGRANQPQHF,TGTGCCGCAGGCAGGGCCAATCAGCCCCAGCATTTT
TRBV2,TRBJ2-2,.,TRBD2,CASSAGLAGGMDTGELFF,TGTGCCAGCAGTGCGGGACTAGCGGGGGGCATGGACACCGGGGAGCTGTTTTTT
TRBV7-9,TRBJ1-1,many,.,CAVRGGRVEAFF,TGTGCCGTCCGCGGGGGTAGGGTTGAAGCTTTCTTT